The sequence of this T cell receptor beta chain was determined in a study of blood T cell repertoires in COVID-19. Per the germline V gene, CDR1 is SGHTA and CDR2 is FQGTGA. V lost 5 bases and J lost 9, with 11 bases in between. The CDR3 covers 13 residues. Original processing methods: The assay estimated nucleated cells by amplifying reference gene primers. Sequencing was performed with immunoSEQ multiplex PCR; in TCRdb, only in-frame clones are kept and a portion is missing. The V and J calls and clone size were taken over from that table, and D and trimming were inferred from the DNA. The sample holds under 200,000 clones, about four fifths seen once.

The receptor was derived from a middle-aged man who had recovered from COVID-19. The rearrangement uses TRBV7-3 and TRBJ1-6, with D uncertain. Sequenced material: PBMCs or T cells enriched from blood (not recorded which). Here the CDR3 reads CASSPAPGSPLHF. CDR3 DNA sequence: TGTGCCAGCAGCCCCGCCCCCGGTTCACCCCTCCACTTT.